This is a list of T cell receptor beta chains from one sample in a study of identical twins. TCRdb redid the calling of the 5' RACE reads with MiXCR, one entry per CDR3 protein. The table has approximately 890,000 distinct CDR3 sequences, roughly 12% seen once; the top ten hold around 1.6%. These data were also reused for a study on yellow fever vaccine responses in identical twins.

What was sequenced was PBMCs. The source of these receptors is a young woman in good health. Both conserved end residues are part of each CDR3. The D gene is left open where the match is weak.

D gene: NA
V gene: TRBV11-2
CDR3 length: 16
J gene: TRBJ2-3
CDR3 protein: CASSFPQGGGTDTQYF

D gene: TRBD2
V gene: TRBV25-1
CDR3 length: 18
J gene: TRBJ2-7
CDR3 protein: CASSEYLPGLAELYEQYF

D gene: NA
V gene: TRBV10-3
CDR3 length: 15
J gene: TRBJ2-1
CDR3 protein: CAITKEGGSYNEQFF

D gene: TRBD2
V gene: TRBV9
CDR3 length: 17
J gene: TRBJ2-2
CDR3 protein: CASTSGLAGAGVGELFF

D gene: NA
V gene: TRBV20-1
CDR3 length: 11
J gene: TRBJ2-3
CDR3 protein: CSARLKDTQYF

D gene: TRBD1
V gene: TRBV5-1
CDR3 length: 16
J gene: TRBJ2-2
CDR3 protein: CASSLRGLINTGELFF

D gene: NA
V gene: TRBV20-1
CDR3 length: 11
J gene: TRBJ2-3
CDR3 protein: CSARVGLTQYF

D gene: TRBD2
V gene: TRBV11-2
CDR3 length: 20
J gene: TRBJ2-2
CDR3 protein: CASSGHQTSGRGSNTGELFF

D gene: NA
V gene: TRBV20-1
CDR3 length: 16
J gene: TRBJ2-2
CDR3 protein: CSARRPPDLLTGELFF

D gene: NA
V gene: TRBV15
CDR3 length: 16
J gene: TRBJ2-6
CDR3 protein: CATSVGGHSGANVLTF

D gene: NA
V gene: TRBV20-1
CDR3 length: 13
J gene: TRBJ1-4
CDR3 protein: CSAMPGKVEKLFF

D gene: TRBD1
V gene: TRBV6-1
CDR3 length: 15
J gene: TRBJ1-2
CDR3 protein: CASSPPGQGRYGYTF

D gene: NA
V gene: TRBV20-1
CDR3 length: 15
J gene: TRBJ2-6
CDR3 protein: CSAPVSRSGANVLTF

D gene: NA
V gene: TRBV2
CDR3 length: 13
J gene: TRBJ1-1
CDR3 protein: CASRGTVLTEASF

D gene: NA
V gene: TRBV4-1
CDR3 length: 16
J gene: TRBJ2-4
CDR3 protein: CASSQPQADPKNIQYF

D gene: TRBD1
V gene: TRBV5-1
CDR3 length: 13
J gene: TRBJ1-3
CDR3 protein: CASSETGLDTIYF

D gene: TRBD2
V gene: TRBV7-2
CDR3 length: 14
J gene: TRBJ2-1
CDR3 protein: CASSLASGVYEQFF

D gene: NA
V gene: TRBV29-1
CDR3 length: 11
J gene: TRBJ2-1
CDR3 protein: CSGGTFNEQFF

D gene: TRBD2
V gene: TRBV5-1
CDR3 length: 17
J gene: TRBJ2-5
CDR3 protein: CASSATSGVNFQETQYF

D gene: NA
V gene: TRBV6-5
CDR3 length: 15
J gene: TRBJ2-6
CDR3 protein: CASSQLVTGANVLTF

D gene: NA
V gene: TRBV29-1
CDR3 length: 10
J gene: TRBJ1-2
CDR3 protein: CCVLSYGYTF

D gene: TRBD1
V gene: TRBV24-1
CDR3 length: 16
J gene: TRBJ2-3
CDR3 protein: CATSGNRQGSGDTQYF

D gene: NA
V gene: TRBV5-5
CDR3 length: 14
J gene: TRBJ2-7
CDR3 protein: CASSLDLGPYEQYF

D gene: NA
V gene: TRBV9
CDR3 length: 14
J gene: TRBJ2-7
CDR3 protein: CASSEGLELYEQYF

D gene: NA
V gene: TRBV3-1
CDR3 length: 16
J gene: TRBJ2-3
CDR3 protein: CASSQGPRQGQGTQYF

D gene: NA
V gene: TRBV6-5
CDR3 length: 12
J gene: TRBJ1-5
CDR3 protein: CASGPGVQPQHF

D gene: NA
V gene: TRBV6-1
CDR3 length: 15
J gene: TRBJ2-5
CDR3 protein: CASSEAAGSQETQYF

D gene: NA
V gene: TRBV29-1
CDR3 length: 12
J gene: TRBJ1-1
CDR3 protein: CSVRTENTEAFF

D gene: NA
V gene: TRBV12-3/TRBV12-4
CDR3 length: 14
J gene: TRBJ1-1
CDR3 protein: CASSYGMGDGEAFF

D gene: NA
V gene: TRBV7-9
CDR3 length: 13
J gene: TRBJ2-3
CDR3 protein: CASSLGGSDTQYF

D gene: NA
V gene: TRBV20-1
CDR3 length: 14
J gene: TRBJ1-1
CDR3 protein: CSARPGTGNTEAFF

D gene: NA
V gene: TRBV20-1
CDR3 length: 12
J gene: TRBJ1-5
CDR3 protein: CSARRQSQPQHF

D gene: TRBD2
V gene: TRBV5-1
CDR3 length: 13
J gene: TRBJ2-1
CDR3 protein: CASSLAGDNEQFF

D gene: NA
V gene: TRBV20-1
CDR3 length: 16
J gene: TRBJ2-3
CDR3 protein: CSARELGEVRTDTQYF

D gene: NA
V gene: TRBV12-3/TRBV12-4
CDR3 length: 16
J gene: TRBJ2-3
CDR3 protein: CASSLGYMASTDTQYF

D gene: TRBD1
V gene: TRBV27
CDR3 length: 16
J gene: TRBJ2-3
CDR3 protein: CASSSETGENEDTQYF

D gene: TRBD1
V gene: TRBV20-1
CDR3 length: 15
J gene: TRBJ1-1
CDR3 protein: CSALGWDRGLTEAFF

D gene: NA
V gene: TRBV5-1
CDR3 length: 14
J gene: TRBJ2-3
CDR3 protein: CASSLPSNTDTQYF

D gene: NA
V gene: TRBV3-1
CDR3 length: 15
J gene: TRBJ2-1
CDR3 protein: CASSQALTLYNEQFF

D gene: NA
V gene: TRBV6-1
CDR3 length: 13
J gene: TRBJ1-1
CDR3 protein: CASTSDTNTEAFF

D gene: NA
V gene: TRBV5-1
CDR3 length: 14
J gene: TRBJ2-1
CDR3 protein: CASRKAWGVNEQFF

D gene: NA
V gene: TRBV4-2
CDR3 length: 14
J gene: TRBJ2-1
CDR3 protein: CASSRIPSESEQFF

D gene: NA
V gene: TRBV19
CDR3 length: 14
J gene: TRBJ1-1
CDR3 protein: CASSTGLDAGEAFF

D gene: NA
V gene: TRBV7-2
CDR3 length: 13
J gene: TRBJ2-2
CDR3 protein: CASSLSHTGELFF

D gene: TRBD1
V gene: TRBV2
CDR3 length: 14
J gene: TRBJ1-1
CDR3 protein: CASRLTGRGTEAFF

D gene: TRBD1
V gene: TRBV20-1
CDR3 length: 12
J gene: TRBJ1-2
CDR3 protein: CSTPDRGLGYTF

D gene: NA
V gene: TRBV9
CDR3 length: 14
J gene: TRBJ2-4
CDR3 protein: CASSVEGVGNIQYF

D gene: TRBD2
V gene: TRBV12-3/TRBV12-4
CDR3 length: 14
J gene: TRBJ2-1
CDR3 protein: CASSRLASYNEQFF